The T cell receptor beta chain described here comes from a study of blood T cells in healthy people across ages (dated by TCRdb to about 2015). Study-wide context: In model experiments, template switching captured roughly one uniquely barcoded TCR beta cDNA molecule for every two T cells. The study measured age-related changes in TCR beta repertoire diversity using deep sequencing normalized with unique cDNA molecular identifiers. The donors were split into four age groups: young (average around 15 years), middle-aged (39), aged (approximately 59) and long-lived (approximately 89). Donors of different ages were randomly distributed across sequencing lanes to avoid experimental bias. The study analyzed two additional independent replicas of 1 million unique cDNA reads from the same blood draw for two donors, one aged 18 to 29 and one aged 80 or older.

General study outcomes and caveats: Since profiling was done on bulk unsorted PBMCs, naive and antigen-experienced compartments could not be conclusively compared. Donor CMV infection status was unknown, potentially confounding age-related changes in expanded clonotypes. The long-lived group showed more naive CD4+ T cells, fewer expanded clones and increased TCR diversity than the aged group, suggesting age selection. Observed TCR beta diversity correlated strongly with the percentage of naive T cells measured by flow cytometry. Observed TCR beta diversity per million T cells fell roughly linearly with age, and a significant reduction was already apparent by age about 43. Total diversity estimates from one million sequenced T cells were considered lower bounds and underestimates.

Library preparation employed 5' RACE. TCRdb lists the instrument as Illumina HiSeq 2500. A second PCR of roughly 6 to 12 cycles was run with a J-beta primer mix and a sample-barcoded 5' primer. A unique molecular identifier was introduced onto each TCR beta cDNA molecule by a template-switch 5' adaptor carrying 12 random nucleotides. Each sample yielded at least 2.5 million CDR3-containing paired-end reads. First-strand cDNA synthesis was performed from all RNA using the Mint cDNA synthesis kit, with priming by a TRBC-specific oligonucleotide. All cDNA was treated with uracil-DNA glycosylase and then went through a first 18-cycle PCR with the universal primers M1SS and BC2_uni_R. On the study's bioinformatics: Normalization of each sample was performed by random selection of 1 million high-quality reads, each carrying a distinct molecular identifier. Instead of being binned into consensus sequences, reads that shared molecular identifiers were thrown out. MiTCR, run with a Q25 quality threshold and the strictest error-elimination algorithm, handled CDR3 identification, clonotype clustering and error correction. Lower-bound total TCR beta diversity was estimated with a nonparametric unseen species model using Euler transformation. The public sequencing data were trimmed at Q25 with fastp and processed into clonotypes with MiXCR by TCRdb, which kept only in-frame beta chains. Here each entry gathers all rows of one CDR3 protein and keeps the most common genes and DNA. TCRdb, not the authors, supplied the V and J calls. The sample yields about 1.8 million distinct CDR3 sequences; 40% to 55% were counted once. Together, the top ten hold less than 2.5% of the sample.

Turning to this clonotype: This receptor's antigen is unknown. No much larger clone exists at a distance of one base, and base qualities are not known.

Donors were around 37 systemically healthy Caucasian individuals from Russia aged roughly 6 to 90 years. Ten milliliters of peripheral blood were drawn from each donor into EDTA-treated Vacutainer tubes. PBMCs were isolated by Ficoll-Paque density-gradient centrifugation, with at least 6 million obtained per sample. Trizol reagent was used to extract total RNA from the PBMCs, yielding at least 5.5 micrograms per sample. Naive CD45RAhigh/CD27high T cell percentages were measured by flow cytometry on a PBMC aliquot from every donor. Including the terminal cysteine and phenylalanine, the CDR3 comprises 13 residues. The kept DNA is CDR3 alone, 39 bases in frame from the first base. Reading the germline V gene gives CDR1 SGHAT and CDR2 FQNNGV. V was cut back by 1 base and J by 5 bases, leaving a gap of 7 bases between them.

The chain was built from TRBV11-2 and TRBJ2-3; possibly the D gene is TRBD2, per 6 matching bases. The sequence derives from a middle-aged woman in good health. The specimen sequenced was blood. The CDR3 here reads CASSLGTKDTQYF. At the DNA level, the sequence is TGTGCCAGCAGCTTAGGGACTAAAGATACGCAGTATTTT.